The next 21 T cell receptor beta chains were all read from a single sample in a study of blood T cell repertoires in COVID-19. Generated by immunoSEQ multiplex PCR, the TCRdb table keeps only in-frame clones and is missing some. The data show some 120,000 clones, with roughly 79% seen just once and less than 8% held by the top ten. The sample consisted of peripheral blood. The receptors derive from a man in his 70s with active or convalescent COVID-19.

The chain employs TRBV5-1 and TRBJ2-7, with 8 nucleotides matching TRBD1. J gave up 6 bases and V 0 bases, and 2 bases lay outside the gene matches. CDR3 size: 13 residues. CDR1 and CDR2 (germline): SGHRS, YFSETQ. The CDR3 DNA sequence: TGCGCCAGCAGCTTGGGGACAGGGCTCGAGCAGTACTTC. Its translation is CASSLGTGLEQYF.

The chain's CDR3 is CASSQDHRGYNEQFF. For the CDR3, the DNA is TGCGCCAGCAGCCAAGATCATCGGGGTTACAATGAGCAGTTCTTC. The chain is built from TRBV4-3 and TRBJ2-1; D is perhaps TRBD2 (5 bases). Per germline, CDR1 LGHNA and CDR2 YSLEER. V was shortened by 0 bases and J by 4 bases, with 10 bases between the two germline ends. The CDR3 contains 15 residues.

This rearrangement joins TRBV6-2 or TRBV6-3 to TRBJ2-2; weak D call: TRBD1 (6 bases). The CDR3 loop spans 14 amino acids. Trimming stripped 6 bases from V and 6 bases from J, with 14 bases between. Germline V CDR1 and CDR2: MNHEY, SVGEGT. The DNA of the CDR3 is TGTGCCAGCAGCTATACAGGGTCCGCCGGGGAGCTGTTTTTT. Translated, it gives CASSYTGSAGELFF.

This chain connects TRBV15 to TRBJ2-1; TRBD2 is a possible D gene (6 bases). Germline assignment: CDR1 LNHNV and CDR2 YYDKDF (reference sequence). CDR3 length: 17 residues. Trimming pared 0 bases from V and 9 bases from J, leaving 21 bases between. The CDR3 sequence: CATSRDWTNMSLAEQFF. The CDR3, as DNA: TGTGCCACCAGCAGAGATTGGACTAACATGAGCTTGGCTGAGCAGTTCTTC.

The chain employs TRBV25-1 and TRBJ2-5; perhaps TRBD2 as D (5 bases). The CDR3 is 15 residues long. The germline V gene has CDR1 MGHDK and CDR2 SYGVNS. Trimming took off 3 bases at V and 7 bases at J, with 18 bases between the two ends. CDR3 nucleotides: TGTGCCAGCAGTGAGGATCTAGCTGGGTACGGGACCCAGTACTTC. The encoded protein is CASSEDLAGYGTQYF.

This chain connects TRBV4-1 to TRBJ1-2; TRBD1 might be the D (5 bases). CDR1 and CDR2 (germline): MGHRA, YSYEKL. The CDR3 totals 12 residues. Trimming shortened V by 6 bases and J by 6 bases, and 11 bases separated the two germline ends. The CDR3 loop is CASRRQNDGYTF. The CDR3, as DNA: TGCGCCAGCAGGCGACAGAACGATGGCTACACCTTC.

The J gene is TRBJ2-2, the V gene TRBV6-2 or TRBV6-3; tentative D call: TRBD1 (5 bases). The CDR3 is 15 amino acids. The V end lost 4 bases, the J end lost 6 bases, and 15 bases lay between the germline ends. Per germline, CDR1 MNHEY and CDR2 SVGEGT. In DNA, the CDR3 is TGTGCCAGCAGTTGGGGCAGGTCCGGACCCGGGGAGCTGTTTTTT. It translates to CASSWGRSGPGELFF.

V is TRBV28 and J is TRBJ2-1; 14 bases align to TRBD2. The germline V gene has CDR1 MDHEN and CDR2 SYDVKM. V shed 3 bases and J 7 bases; nucleotides not matched to a gene: 11. The CDR3 totals 18 residues. CDR3 nucleotide sequence: TGTGCCAGCAGTTTCCTCTCGGGACTAGCGGGAGAAAATAATGAGCAGTTCTTC. Amino acid sequence: CASSFLSGLAGENNEQFF.

The V and J genes are TRBV18 and TRBJ2-7; 13 bases match TRBD2. The CDR3 covers 16 residues. V was clipped by 3 bases and J by 6 bases; unmatched bases: 8. CDR1 and CDR2 from the germline V gene are KGHSH and LQKENI. The chain's CDR3 is CASSPGLAGSAGEQYF. The CDR3 nucleotides are TGTGCCAGCTCACCGGGACTAGCGGGAAGCGCCGGCGAGCAGTACTTC.

The chain has TRBV5-1 and TRBJ2-5; tentative D call: TRBD1 (6 bases). This CDR3 is built from 15 residues. Germline values: CDR1 SGHRS, CDR2 YFSETQ. The V end was cut by 3 bases, the J end by 5 bases, with 17 bases between. The CDR3 coding sequence is TGCGCCAGCAGCTCGACAGGTTTACCGTTTGAGACCCAGTACTTC. It translates to CASSSTGLPFETQYF.

The J gene is TRBJ1-5, the V gene TRBV19; 11 positions agree with TRBD1. J was trimmed by 1 base and V by 4 bases; bases with no gene match: 3. The CDR3 covers 16 residues. Germline V gives CDR1 LNHDA, CDR2 SQIVND (reference sequence). The CDR3 DNA is TGTGCCAGTAGTAGGACAGGGGGCGCGAGCAATCAGCCCCAGCATTTT. Amino acids: CASSRTGGASNQPQHF.

V gene TRBV27 combines with J gene TRBJ1-2, with a weak D call TRBD1 (6 bases). Trimming took off 5 bases at V and 5 bases at J, with 18 bases between the two ends. The CDR3 has 15 residues. CDR1 and CDR2 (germline): MNHEY, SMNVEV (reference sequence). CDR3 sequence reads: CASSRNRDTLYGYTF. CDR3 bases: TGTGCCAGCAGTCGAAATCGGGACACCCTTTATGGCTACACCTTC.

The chain combines TRBV7-8 with TRBJ1-2; D might be TRBD1 (5 bases). The CDR3 loop spans 14 amino acids. V was clipped by 1 base and J by 7 bases, with 13 bases between them. Germline V gene data show CDR1 as SGHVS and CDR2 as FQNEAQ. The CDR3 DNA reads as TGTGCCAGCAGCTTAGATCCGGGGACTAGTGGCTACACCTTC. Residues: CASSLDPGTSGYTF.

On this clone: One end of the junction is discordant with germline, which a read error may explain. The chain links TRBV12-3 or TRBV12-4 to TRBJ1-2; possible D gene TRBD1, 5 bases. The CDR3 spans 13 residues. CDR3 in DNA: TGTACCAGCAGTTTCGGGAGGGGCTATGGCTACACCTTC. Encoded protein: CTSSFGRGYGYTF.

The genes are TRBV6-6 and TRBJ2-3, with a possible D match to TRBD2 (5 bases). In germline, CDR1 is MNHNY, CDR2 SVGAGI (reference sequence). The V end was cut by 2 bases, the J end by 5 bases, with 17 bases between. This CDR3 is 16 amino acids long. CDR3 sequence: CASSYPAGSGQDTQYF. The CDR3 DNA sequence: TGTGCCAGCAGTTACCCGGCGGGTTCGGGTCAAGATACGCAGTATTTT.

J is TRBJ2-7 and V is TRBV28; TRBD1 agrees at 7 bases. Germline CDR1 and CDR2: MDHEN and SYDVKM. The CDR3 spans 15 residues. The trim removed 2 bases at V and 0 bases at J, leaving 4 bases unmatched. CDR3 nucleotides: TGTGCCAGCAGTTTAGGGGACAGTAGCTCCTACGAGCAGTACTTC. As protein: CASSLGDSSSYEQYF. The variable domain in full, with the rest retrieved from reference TRBV28 and TRBJ2-7, is DVKVTQSSRYLVKRTGEKVFLECVQDMDHENMFWYRQDPGLGLRLIYFSYDVKMKEKGDIPEGYSVSREKKERFSLILESASTNQTSMYLCASSLGDSSSYEQYFGPGTRLTVT.

This clone has just a few counts. The rearrangement joins TRBV19 to TRBJ1-5, with D perhaps TRBD1 (5 bases). Trimming took 3 bases from V and 4 from J, leaving 13 bases between them. CDR1 is LNHDA and CDR2 is SQIVND in the germline V gene (reference sequence). The CDR3 is 15 amino acids. For the CDR3, the DNA is TGTGCCAGTAGTATGGGCAGGGCTACTAATCAGCCCCAGCATTTT. Amino acids: CASSMGRATNQPQHF.

This chain connects TRBV19 to TRBJ1-3, with TRBD1 matching over 7 bases. V lost 4 bases, J lost 1 base, and 7 bases stayed unmatched. Germline lookup yields CDR1 LNHDA and CDR2 SQIVND (reference sequence). The CDR3 runs to 16 residues. Here the CDR3 DNA reads TGTGCCAGTAGTAGCCACAGGGGCGTTTCTGGAAACACCATATATTTT. This gives the protein CASSSHRGVSGNTIYF.

The chain couples TRBV6-6 to TRBJ2-7; no firm D call. Germline V gene data show CDR1 as MNHNY and CDR2 as SVGAGI (reference sequence). V lost 6 bases and J lost 3, with 6 bases in between. The CDR3 spans 11 residues. CDR3 loop: CASRSNYEQYF. CDR3 in DNA: TGTGCCAGCAGGTCTAACTACGAGCAGTACTTC.

The chain recombines TRBV19 with TRBJ1-2, with D perhaps matching TRBD1 (6 bases). Germline V gene sequence: CDR1 LNHDA, CDR2 SQIVND (reference sequence). The CDR3 length is 16 residues. The V end was cut by 6 bases, the J end by 0 bases, with 17 bases between. CDR3 bases: TGTGCCAGTAGCAGCACCTCAGGGGCCTCTAACTATGGCTACACCTTC. It codes for CASSSTSGASNYGYTF.

The genes are TRBV3-1 (or the pseudogene TRBV3-2) and TRBJ2-3; TRBD2 aligns across 9 bases. The CDR3 is 17 amino acids. CDR1 is LGHDT and CDR2 is YNNKEL in the germline V gene (reference sequence). V lost 0 bases to trimming and J lost 9 bases; unmatched junction nucleotides: 13. CDR3 in amino acids: CASSQDMVAGALNTQYF. The CDR3 nucleotides are TGTGCCAGCAGCCAAGATATGGTAGCGGGGGCCCTGAACACGCAGTATTTT.